This TCR beta chain was recovered during a study of blood T cells in healthy people across ages. Study-wide points: More naive CD4+ cells and higher diversity were found in long-lived than in aged donors.

Alongside a J-beta primer mix, a sample-barcoded 5' primer served in a second PCR lasting about 7 to 12 cycles. MiXCR was run by TCRdb on the 5' RACE reads, yielding one entry per CDR3 protein. The sample yields over 1,500,000 distinct CDR3 sequences, around 50% seen once. Points on this clonotype: Its antigen is not identified.

The sample was blood. The TCR comes from a middle-aged woman in good health.

CDR3 DNA sequence: TGTGCCAGCAGCTGGGGACAGGGGGTCTACGAGCAGTACTTC. This gives the protein CASSWGQGVYEQYF. This chain joins TRBV7-9 and TRBJ2-7; 11 bases fit TRBD1. Losses at the gene ends were 4 bases for V and 3 bases for J; bases not matched to a gene: 2. The germline gives CDR1 SEHNR, CDR2 FQNEAQ (reference sequence). The CDR3 extends over 14 amino acids.